The 29 T cell receptor beta chains presented below share a single source sample, sequenced in a study of metastatic and nonmetastatic thyroid tumors. From the PCR reads, TCRdb re-called clones with MiXCR. The sample has approximately 70,000 clones, less than 20% seen once; the top ten hold roughly 13%. Treatment of any kind had been given to no patient before thyroid surgery. Sequencing was carried out using blood. The receptors stem from a female donor with papillary thyroid cancer or a benign thyroid nodule (not recorded which). Some clones in this sample may be carry-over from other donors' samples.

This clone was counted at least ten times. The identical CDR3 is also encoded by other nucleotide sequences in the sample. The chain combines TRBV20-1 with TRBJ2-3; 7 bases are shared with TRBD2. With V trimmed by 3 bases and J by 0 bases, 3 bases remained unmatched. CDR1 DFQATT and CDR2 SNEGSKA come from the germline V gene (reference sequence). The CDR3 sequence is 14 residues long. CDR3 bases: TGCAGTGCTAGGCGGACTAGAAGCACAGATACGCAGTATTTT. The encoded protein is CSARRTRSTDTQYF.

This clone was seen repeatedly, ten times or more. The chain joins TRBV30 to TRBJ1-4, with D perhaps TRBD1 (6 bases). V shed 3 bases and J shed 7 bases, with 21 bases lying between them. Germline CDR1 and CDR2: GTSNPN and SVGIG (reference sequence). The CDR3 has 16 residues. The DNA for the CDR3 is TGTGCCTGGAGGGGATTGGGGGCTCACGGGGGTGAAAAACTGTTTTTT. It translates to CAWRGLGAHGGEKLFF.

A note on this clone: This may stem from a read error, because a much larger clone lies one nucleotide away. The chain joins TRBV9 to TRBJ2-1; D possibly corresponds to TRBD2 (7 bases). Germline V gives CDR1 SGDLS, CDR2 YYNGEE. V was clipped by 6 bases and J by 8 bases, with 24 bases between them. The CDR3 runs 16 residues. The CDR3 bases are TGTGCCAGCATCTCCCAGGGGTACGGGACTACGGATGAGCAGTTCTTC. This encodes CASISQGYGTTDEQFF. The complete variable domain, with remaining parts taken from reference TRBV9 and TRBJ2-1, reads DSGVTQTPKHLITATGQRVTLRCSPRSGDLSVYWYQQSLDQGLQFLIQYYNGEERAKGNILERFSAQQFPDLHSELNLSSLELGDSALYFCASISQGYGTTDEQFFGPGTRLTVL.

This clone turned up a few times. V is TRBV12-3 or TRBV12-4 and J is TRBJ2-5, with 9 positions matching TRBD1. The CDR3 has 14 amino acids. V was clipped by 4 bases and J by 5 bases; unmatched bases: 5. For the CDR3, the DNA is TGTGCCAGCAGTTCCCGGACAGGGGACGAGACCCAGTACTTC. Translating gives CASSSRTGDETQYF.

This rearrangement joins TRBV5-1 to TRBJ2-2; the D is unclear. This CDR3 is built from 15 residues. CDR1 is SGHRS and CDR2 is YFSETQ in the germline V gene. V was trimmed by 6 bases and J by 4 bases, leaving 16 bases between them. The CDR3 sequence is CASILPDLATGELFF. DNA of the CDR3: TGCGCCAGCATCTTACCAGATTTAGCCACCGGGGAGCTGTTTTTT. The full variable domain, its missing parts supplied by reference TRBV5-1 and TRBJ2-2, is KAGVTQTPRYLIKTRGQQVTLSCSPISGHRSVSWYQQTPGQGLQFLFEYFSETQRNKGNFPGRFSGRQFSNSRSEMNVSTLELGDSALYLCASILPDLATGELFFGEGSRLTVL.

The V and J genes are TRBV12-3 or TRBV12-4 and TRBJ1-1, with D unresolved. V was clipped by 3 bases and J by 7 bases, with 18 bases between them. The CDR3 length is 15 residues. This CDR3 reads CASSFGALVKFEAFF. CDR3 in DNA: TGTGCCAGCAGTTTTGGAGCTCTAGTAAAGTTTGAAGCTTTCTTT.

In its sample, this clone was seen many times. The V and J genes are TRBV19 and TRBJ2-1; the D gene is possibly TRBD2 (6 bases). This CDR3 has 17 amino acids. Germline V CDR1 and CDR2: LNHDA, SQIVND (reference sequence). V gave up 5 bases and J gave up 3 bases, with 20 bases separating them. The CDR3 DNA reads as TGTGCCAGTAGTTTAGCAGGTTGGGAGGCGATCTACAATGAGCAGTTCTTC. Residues: CASSLAGWEAIYNEQFF.

At least ten counts were recorded for this clone. This sequence joins TRBV24-1 and TRBJ2-1; 11 bases line up with TRBD2. Germline trimming cut 5 bases from V and 4 bases from J; bases unmatched to any gene: 6. Germline V CDR1 and CDR2: KGHDR, SFDVKD. The CDR3 consists of 16 residues. The CDR3 sequence: CATSGGTSGTYNEQFF. CDR3 nucleotide sequence: TGTGCCACCAGTGGTGGGACTAGCGGAACTTACAATGAGCAGTTCTTC.

This clone has at least ten counts. The chain joins TRBV13 to TRBJ2-2; 7 positions match TRBD1. This CDR3 has 15 amino acids. The V segment lost 5 bases and the J segment 2 bases; nucleotides outside the gene matches: 5. Germline-derived CDR1 and CDR2 are PRHDT and FYEKMQ (reference sequence). DNA of the CDR3: TGTGCCAGCAGCACCCGGGACAGAAACACCGGGGAGCTGTTTTTT. Protein: CASSTRDRNTGELFF.

This clone was seen only a few times. The chain carries TRBV6-1 and TRBJ1-2, with TRBD1 matching over 8 bases. The CDR3 extends over 13 amino acids. CDR1 MNHNS and CDR2 SASEGT come from the germline V gene. Losses at the gene ends were 5 bases for V and 7 bases for J; bases not matched to a gene: 6. In DNA form, the CDR3 reads TGTGCCAGCAGTCGGGACAGGCTCGGTGGCTACACCTTC. Translating gives CASSRDRLGGYTF.

This clone was recorded many times. The gene calls are TRBV5-8 and TRBJ1-3; TRBD1 matches 10 bases. This CDR3 spans 15 amino acids. Germline CDR1 reads SGHTS; CDR2 reads YDEGEE. J was trimmed by 5 bases and V by 3 bases; bases with no gene match: 5. The CDR3 DNA reads TGTGCCAGCAGCTGGAAGGACAGGGGGAGAAACACCATATATTTT. This codes for CASSWKDRGRNTIYF.

This clone was seen ten or more times. V gene TRBV4-2 combines with J gene TRBJ2-1; the match to TRBD2 covers 8 bases. The CDR3 covers 17 residues. The junction had 12 bases not matched to a gene; V was cut back by 1 base and J by 7 bases. Germline-derived CDR1 and CDR2 are LGHNA and YNFKEQ. CDR3 bases: TGTGCCAGCAGCCAAGGTACTAGCGGAGGGACGGGGAATGAGCAGTTCTTC. Its protein product is CASSQGTSGGTGNEQFF.

This clone has ten or more counts. The chain is built from TRBV6-1 and TRBJ1-6; perhaps TRBD1 as D (6 bases). CDR1 MNHNS and CDR2 SASEGT come from the germline V gene. CDR3 length: 14 amino acids. V lost 2 bases and J 9 bases, leaving 11 bases between the germline ends. The CDR3 spells CASSEQQGASPLHF. CDR3 nucleotide sequence: TGTGCCAGCAGTGAACAACAGGGCGCTTCACCCCTCCACTTT.

This clone was observed many times. The chain carries TRBV3-1 and TRBJ2-1; no clear D. V lost 1 base to trimming and J lost 6 bases, with 4 bases between them. In germline, CDR1 is LGHDT, CDR2 YNNKEL (reference sequence). The CDR3 sequence is 12 residues long. The CDR3 DNA is TGTGCCAGCAGCCAAGGGGGCAATGAGCAGTTCTTC. This sequence encodes CASSQGGNEQFF.

A remark on this clone: One junction end disagrees with the germline gene, perhaps due to a read error. The rearrangement uses TRBV7-7 and TRBJ2-7; a weak D match, TRBD1 (6 bases). The germline V gene encodes CDR1 SSHAT and CDR2 FNYEAQ (reference sequence). The CDR3 runs 14 residues. DNA of the CDR3: TGTGCTAGCAAGTGGTTTTGGGGGCCTGGCGAGCAGTACTTC. It encodes CASKWFWGPGEQYF.

This clone was seen only a few times. V is TRBV6-1 and J is TRBJ2-7, with no clear D. The V end was cut by 2 bases, the J end by 3 bases, with 11 bases between. Germline loops: CDR1 MNHNS, CDR2 SASEGT. The CDR3 consists of 14 residues. The CDR3 sequence is CASSERGPSYEQYF. CDR3 DNA: TGTGCCAGCAGTGAACGAGGACCCAGCTACGAGCAGTACTTC.

This clone was seen ten or more times. The chain recombines TRBV20-1 with TRBJ2-1; 10 bases are a match to TRBD2. The V and J ends lost 5 bases and 2 bases, in that order; junction bases with no gene match: 3. The CDR3 covers 14 residues. Germline V gene lookup returns CDR1 DFQATT and CDR2 SNEGSKA (reference sequence). The CDR3 sequence is CSAVLAGAYNEQFF. CDR3 coding DNA: TGCAGTGCTGTCCTAGCGGGGGCCTACAATGAGCAGTTCTTC.

This clone was found many times. This sequence joins TRBV4-2 and TRBJ2-1; D remains unclear. The CDR3 spans 16 residues. The V and J ends lost 0 bases and 3 bases respectively, with 12 bases between them. Looked up from germline, CDR1 is LGHNA and CDR2 is YNFKEQ. The CDR3 DNA is TGTGCCAGCAGCCAAGATCGGGCGATGATCTACAATGAGCAGTTCTTC. Residues: CASSQDRAMIYNEQFF.

This clone has at least ten counts. V is TRBV28 and J is TRBJ1-2; 7 bases match TRBD1. The CDR3 loop spans 15 amino acids. Losses at the gene ends were 2 bases for V and 4 bases for J; bases not matched to a gene: 7. Germline-derived CDR1 and CDR2 are MDHEN and SYDVKM. CDR3 loop: CASSLLKGGGYGYTF. The CDR3 nucleotides are TGTGCCAGCAGTTTACTTAAAGGGGGCGGCTATGGCTACACCTTC.

Many counts were recorded for this clone. V usage is TRBV5-1 and J usage is TRBJ1-1; D is perhaps TRBD1 (5 bases). CDR3 length equals 15 residues. V dropped 3 bases and J dropped 0 bases, with 12 bases sitting between them. Germline V gene data show CDR1 as SGHRS and CDR2 as YFSETQ. The CDR3 region is CASSYTGGMNTEAFF. In nucleotides, the CDR3 is TGCGCCAGCAGCTACACGGGGGGAATGAACACTGAAGCTTTCTTT.

This clone came up many times. The rearrangement uses TRBV28 and TRBJ2-3; possible D gene TRBD2, 6 bases. Trimming took off 7 bases at V and 6 bases at J, with 17 bases between the two ends. Germline V gene lookup returns CDR1 MDHEN and CDR2 SYDVKM. This CDR3 is 14 amino acids long. The CDR3 region is CASTRLARRDTQYF. CDR3 DNA sequence: TGTGCCAGCACTCGTCTAGCGCGAAGGGATACGCAGTATTTT.

This clone was seen ten or more times. The chain is built from TRBV3-1 and TRBJ1-3, with a tentative D call TRBD1 (6 bases). Trimming shortened V by 0 bases and J by 4 bases, and 10 bases separated the two germline ends. Looked up from germline, CDR1 is LGHDT and CDR2 is YNNKEL (reference sequence). The CDR3 contains 15 residues. The CDR3 reads CASSQEGAKGNTIYF. DNA for the CDR3: TGTGCCAGCAGCCAAGAGGGGGCGAAAGGAAACACCATATATTTT.

This clone was found a few times. J is TRBJ2-3 and V is TRBV19, with 7 nucleotides matching TRBD2. Germline V gene lookup returns CDR1 LNHDA and CDR2 SQIVND (reference sequence). The ends lost 9 bases at V and 3 bases at J; junction bases unmatched: 12. This CDR3 comprises 15 residues. The CDR3 coding sequence is TGTGCCAGCCAGCGGGACGGGGCGAGTACAGATACGCAGTATTTT. As protein: CASQRDGASTDTQYF.

This clone was seen repeatedly, ten times or more. The chain recombines TRBV7-8 with TRBJ2-5, with TRBD2 matching over 7 bases. The V and J ends lost 5 bases and 5 bases, in that order; junction bases with no gene match: 8. CDR3 length: 14 residues. CDR1 is SGHVS and CDR2 is FQNEAQ in the germline V gene. CDR3 nucleotide sequence: TGTGCCAGCAGCGGCAGACTAGCTCGGGAGACCCAGTACTTC. Its protein is CASSGRLARETQYF.

The chain employs TRBV20-1 and TRBJ2-7; 12 bases match TRBD2. This CDR3 contains 15 residues. Germline values: CDR1 DFQATT, CDR2 SNEGSKA (reference sequence). The V gene end was trimmed by 5 bases and the J gene end by 1 base; junction bases not matched to a gene: 6. CDR3 loop: CSAPRTSGNSYEQYV. For the CDR3, the DNA is TGCAGTGCTCCCCGGACTAGCGGGAATTCCTACGAGCAGTACGTC.

About this clone itself: The junction differs from germline at one of its ends, possibly a read error. Other DNA sequences from this sample encode an identical CDR3 as well. This chain links TRBV11-2 with TRBJ2-2; D is perhaps TRBD1 (5 bases). Per the germline V gene, CDR1 is SGHAT and CDR2 is FQNNGV. CDR3 length: 14 residues. The CDR3 bases are TGTGCCAGCAGCCCTCGACAGATAACCGGTGAGCTTTTTTTT. This codes for CASSPRQITGELFF.

This clone was detected ten times or more. V usage is TRBV7-6 and J usage is TRBJ2-5; TRBD1 is a possible D gene (5 bases). CDR3 size: 15 residues. Germline loops: CDR1 SGHVS, CDR2 FNYEAQ. Deletions cut 5 bases from V and 4 bases from J, with 17 bases between. CDR3 sequence reads: CASSQRPGFGETQYF. In DNA, the CDR3 is TGTGCCAGCAGCCAAAGACCAGGGTTTGGAGAGACCCAGTACTTC.

This clone was observed many times. The rearrangement joins TRBV4-1 to TRBJ1-5, with D possibly matching TRBD1 (6 bases). The CDR3 is 15 amino acids. V was trimmed by 1 base and J by 6 bases, leaving 13 bases between them. Per germline, CDR1 MGHRA and CDR2 YSYEKL. CDR3 amino acids: CASSQGGAGFQPQHF. The CDR3 DNA sequence: TGCGCCAGCAGCCAAGGGGGGGCAGGGTTTCAGCCCCAGCATTTT.

This clone was recorded at least ten times. This rearrangement joins TRBV6-2 or TRBV6-3 to TRBJ2-7, with 14 positions matching TRBD2. Germline V gives CDR1 MNHEY, CDR2 SVGEGT. The J segment lost 5 bases and the V segment lost 2 bases, leaving 2 bases of the junction unmatched. The CDR3 covers 15 residues. The CDR3 sequence is CASSYGTSGSDEQYF. The CDR3 bases are TGTGCCAGCAGTTACGGGACTAGCGGGAGCGACGAGCAGTACTTC.